This TCR beta chain was recorded in a study of blood T cell repertoires in COVID-19. Study as a whole: Collection of acute and convalescent COVID-19 samples took place in the United States, Italy and Spain. PBMCs, B-cell-depleted T cells, or T cells provided the cDNA or gDNA that made up the material.

This clone came up once. In the original analysis: Amplification of reference gene primers provided the estimated nucleated cell counts. Using immunoSEQ multiplex PCR, the repertoire was profiled, and TCRdb retains in-frame clones only, with some absent. The V and J calls and clone size come from that table; D and trimming were worked out from the DNA. Counted here are under 200,000 clones, approximately 83% occurring once; the ten biggest clones make up 2% to 2.5%. Looked up from germline, CDR1 is GTSNPN and CDR2 is SVGIG (reference sequence). Trimming at V came to 0 bases and at J to 7 bases, leaving 3 bases not matched to a gene. This CDR3 is 13 amino acids long.

The sequence came from an elderly woman with acute or convalescent COVID-19. The chain employs TRBV30 and TRBJ2-3, with 8 bases that match TRBD2. Sequences were obtained from peripheral blood. The CDR3 spells CAWSVSGRNTQYF. CDR3 nucleotides: TGTGCCTGGAGTGTCAGCGGGAGAAATACGCAGTATTTT.